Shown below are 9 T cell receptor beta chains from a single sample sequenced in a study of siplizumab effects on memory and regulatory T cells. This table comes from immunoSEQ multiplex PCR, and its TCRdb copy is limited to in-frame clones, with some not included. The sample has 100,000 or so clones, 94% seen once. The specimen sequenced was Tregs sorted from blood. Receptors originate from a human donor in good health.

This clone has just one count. CDR3 amino acids: CASSLVQGTTEAFF. For the CDR3, the DNA is TGCGCCAGCAGCTTGGTTCAGGGTACCACTGAAGCTTTCTTT. The chain couples TRBV5-1 to TRBJ1-1; possibly TRBD1 for D (5 bases). Germline V gene lookup returns CDR1 SGHRS and CDR2 YFSETQ. Trimming shortened V by 0 bases and J by 4 bases, and 10 bases separated the two germline ends. The CDR3 is 14 amino acids.

The CDR3 DNA follows: TGTGCCAGTACCGACAGCTACTATGGCTACACCTTC. This codes for CASTDSYYGYTF. The V gene is TRBV6-1, the J gene TRBJ1-2, with D possibly TRBD1 on 5 matching bases. The length of the CDR3 is 12 residues. Germline-derived CDR1 and CDR2 are MNHNS and SASEGT. V shed 9 bases and J shed 3 bases, with 11 bases lying between them.

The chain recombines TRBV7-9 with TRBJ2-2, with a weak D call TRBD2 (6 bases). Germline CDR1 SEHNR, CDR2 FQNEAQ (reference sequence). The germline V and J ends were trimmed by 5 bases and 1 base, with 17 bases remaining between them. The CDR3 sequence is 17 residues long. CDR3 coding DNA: TGTGCCAGCAGCCCGCGCCCGGGACTTATGAACACCGGGGAGCTGTTTTTT. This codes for CASSPRPGLMNTGELFF.

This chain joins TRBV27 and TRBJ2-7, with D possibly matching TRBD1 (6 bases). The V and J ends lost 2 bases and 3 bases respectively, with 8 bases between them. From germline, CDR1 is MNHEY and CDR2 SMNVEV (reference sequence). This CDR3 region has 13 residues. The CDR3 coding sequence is TGTGCCAGCAGTTTAGGGGACATCTACGAGCAGTACTTC. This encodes CASSLGDIYEQYF.

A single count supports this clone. The CDR3 DNA sequence: TGCGCCAGCCGGGACAGTCCGTTCGGTGAAGCTTTCTTT. Encoded protein: CASRDSPFGEAFF. J is TRBJ1-1 and V is TRBV10-2; 7 nucleotides align to TRBD1. Trimming took 8 bases from V and 7 from J; bases not matched to a gene: 10. Germline V CDR1 and CDR2: WSHSY, SAAADI. The CDR3 is 13 residues long.

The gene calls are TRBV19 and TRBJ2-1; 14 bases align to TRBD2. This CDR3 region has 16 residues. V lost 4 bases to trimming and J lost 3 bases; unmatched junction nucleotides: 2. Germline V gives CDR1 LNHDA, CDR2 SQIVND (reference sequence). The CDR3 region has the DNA TGTGCCAGTAGTAGGACTAGCGGGAGGATCTACAATGAGCAGTTCTTC. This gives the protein CASSRTSGRIYNEQFF.

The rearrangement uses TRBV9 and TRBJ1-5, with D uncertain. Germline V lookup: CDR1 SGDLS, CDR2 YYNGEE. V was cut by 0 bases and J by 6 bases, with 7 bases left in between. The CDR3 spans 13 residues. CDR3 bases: TGTGCCAGCAGCGTAGCTCCGAGTCAGCCCCAGCATTTT. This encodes CASSVAPSQPQHF. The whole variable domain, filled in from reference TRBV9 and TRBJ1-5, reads DSGVTQTPKHLITATGQRVTLRCSPRSGDLSVYWYQQSLDQGLQFLIQYYNGEERAKGNILERFSAQQFPDLHSELNLSSLELGDSALYFCASSVAPSQPQHFGDGTRLSIL.

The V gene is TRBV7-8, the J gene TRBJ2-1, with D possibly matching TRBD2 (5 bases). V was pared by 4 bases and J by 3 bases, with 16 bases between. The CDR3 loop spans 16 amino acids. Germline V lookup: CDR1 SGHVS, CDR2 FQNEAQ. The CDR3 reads CASSSLGGLYYNEQFF. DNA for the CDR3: TGTGCCAGCAGCTCGTTGGGCGGGCTCTACTACAATGAGCAGTTCTTC.

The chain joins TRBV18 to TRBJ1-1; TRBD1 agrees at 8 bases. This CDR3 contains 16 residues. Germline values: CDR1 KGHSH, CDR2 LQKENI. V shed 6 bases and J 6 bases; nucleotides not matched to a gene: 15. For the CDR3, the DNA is TGTGCCAGCTCCCCGGGGGACAGGAGTCAGTCGGCTGAAGCTTTCTTT. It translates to CASSPGDRSQSAEAFF.